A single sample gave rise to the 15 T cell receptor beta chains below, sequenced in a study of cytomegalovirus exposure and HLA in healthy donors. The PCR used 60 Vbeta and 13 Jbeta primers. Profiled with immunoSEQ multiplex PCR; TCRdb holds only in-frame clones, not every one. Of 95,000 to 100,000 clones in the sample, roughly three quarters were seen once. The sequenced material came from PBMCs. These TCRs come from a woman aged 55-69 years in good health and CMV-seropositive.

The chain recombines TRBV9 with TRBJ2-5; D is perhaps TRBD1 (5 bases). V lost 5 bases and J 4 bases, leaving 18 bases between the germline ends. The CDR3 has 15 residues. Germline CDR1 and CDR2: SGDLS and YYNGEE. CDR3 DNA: TGTGCCAGCAGTACCACGGACAAGCTCCGAGAGACCCAGTACTTC. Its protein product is CASSTTDKLRETQYF.

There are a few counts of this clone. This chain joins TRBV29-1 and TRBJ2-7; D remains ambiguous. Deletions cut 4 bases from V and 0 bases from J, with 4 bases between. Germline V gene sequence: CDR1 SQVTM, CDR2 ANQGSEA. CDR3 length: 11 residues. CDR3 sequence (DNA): TGCAGCGTTGGAGCCTCCTACGAGCAGTACTTC. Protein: CSVGASYEQYF.

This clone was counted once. DNA for the CDR3: TGTGCCAGCAGCGTACTAGCGGGAGTCCAAGAGACCCAGTACTTC. It is translated as CASSVLAGVQETQYF. The genes are TRBV5-5 and TRBJ2-5, with 11 nucleotides matching TRBD2. Germline V lookup: CDR1 SGHKS, CDR2 YYEKEE (reference sequence). The CDR3 spans 15 residues. The J segment lost 1 base and the V segment lost 4 bases, leaving 3 bases of the junction unmatched.

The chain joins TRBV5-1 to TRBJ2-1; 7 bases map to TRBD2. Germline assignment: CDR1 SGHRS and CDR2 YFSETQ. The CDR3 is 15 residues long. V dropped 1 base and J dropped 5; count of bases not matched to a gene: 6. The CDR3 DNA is TGCGCCAGCAGCTTGTTCGCGGGAGACCACAATGAGCAGTTCTTC. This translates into CASSLFAGDHNEQFF.

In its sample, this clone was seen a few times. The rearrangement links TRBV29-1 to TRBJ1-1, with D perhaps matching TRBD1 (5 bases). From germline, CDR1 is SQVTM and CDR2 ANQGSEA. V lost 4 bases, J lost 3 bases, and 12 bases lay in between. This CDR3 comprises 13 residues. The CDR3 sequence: CSVGVTEDTEAFF. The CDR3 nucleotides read TGCAGCGTTGGGGTGACAGAGGACACTGAAGCTTTCTTT.

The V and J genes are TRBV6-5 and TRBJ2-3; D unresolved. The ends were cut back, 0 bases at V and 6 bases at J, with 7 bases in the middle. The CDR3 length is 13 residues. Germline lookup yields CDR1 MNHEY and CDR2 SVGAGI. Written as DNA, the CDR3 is TGTGCCAGCAGTTACTCTCCCAGGGATACGCAGTATTTT. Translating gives CASSYSPRDTQYF.

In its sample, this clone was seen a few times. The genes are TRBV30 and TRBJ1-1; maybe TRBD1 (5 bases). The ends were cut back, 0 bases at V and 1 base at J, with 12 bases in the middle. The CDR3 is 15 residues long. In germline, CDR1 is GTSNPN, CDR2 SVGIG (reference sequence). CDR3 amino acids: CAWSVRGGGNTEAFF. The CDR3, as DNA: TGTGCCTGGAGTGTTCGCGGGGGTGGGAACACTGAAGCTTTCTTT.

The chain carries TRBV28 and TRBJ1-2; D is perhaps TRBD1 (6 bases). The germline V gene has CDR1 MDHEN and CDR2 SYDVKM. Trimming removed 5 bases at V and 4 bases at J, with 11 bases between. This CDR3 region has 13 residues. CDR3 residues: CASSTGHVYGYTF. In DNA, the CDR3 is TGTGCCAGCAGTACGGGACATGTCTATGGCTACACCTTC.

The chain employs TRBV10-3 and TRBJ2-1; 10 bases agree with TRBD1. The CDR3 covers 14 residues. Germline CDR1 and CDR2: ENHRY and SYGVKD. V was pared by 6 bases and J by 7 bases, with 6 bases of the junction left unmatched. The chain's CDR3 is CAISYRQGANEQFF. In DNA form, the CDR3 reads TGTGCCATCAGCTACCGACAGGGGGCTAATGAGCAGTTCTTC.

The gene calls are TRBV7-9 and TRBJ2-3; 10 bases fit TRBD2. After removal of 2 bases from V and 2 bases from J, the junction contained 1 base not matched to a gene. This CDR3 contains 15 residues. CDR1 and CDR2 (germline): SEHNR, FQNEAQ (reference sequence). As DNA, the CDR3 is TGTGCCAGCAGCTTACTAGCGGGGGACACAGATACGCAGTATTTT. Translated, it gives CASSLLAGDTDTQYF.

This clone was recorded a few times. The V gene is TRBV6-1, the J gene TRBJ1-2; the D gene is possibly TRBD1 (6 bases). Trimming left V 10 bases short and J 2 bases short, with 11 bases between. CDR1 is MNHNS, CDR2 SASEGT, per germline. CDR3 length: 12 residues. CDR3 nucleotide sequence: TGTGCCACCGACAGGACGAACTATGGCTACACCTTC. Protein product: CATDRTNYGYTF.

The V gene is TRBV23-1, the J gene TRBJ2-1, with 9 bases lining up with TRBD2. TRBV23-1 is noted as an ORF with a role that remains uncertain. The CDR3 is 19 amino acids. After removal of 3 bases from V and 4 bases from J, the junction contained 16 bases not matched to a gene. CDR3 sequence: CASSQGALMASGMYNEQFF. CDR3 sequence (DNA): TGCGCCAGCAGTCAGGGGGCCCTGATGGCTAGCGGGATGTACAATGAGCAGTTCTTC.

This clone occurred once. In nucleotides, the CDR3 is TGTGCCAGCAGTACCATTAGAGGTAGCACAGATACGCAGTATTTT. Its protein is CASSTIRGSTDTQYF. The J gene is TRBJ2-3, the V gene TRBV6-5; D is undetermined. V lost 5 bases to trimming and J lost 0 bases, with 12 bases between them. The CDR3 has 15 amino acids. CDR1 is MNHEY and CDR2 is SVGAGI in the germline V gene.

CDR3 amino acids: CASSYSFSGGNEQYF. The CDR3 nucleotides read TGTGCCAGCAGTTACTCATTTTCAGGGGGGAACGAGCAGTACTTC. The chain links TRBV6-5 to TRBJ2-7, with D perhaps matching TRBD1 (7 bases). The CDR3 contains 15 residues. Per the germline V gene, CDR1 is MNHEY and CDR2 is SVGAGI. Trimming left V 0 bases short and J 5 bases short, with 14 bases between.

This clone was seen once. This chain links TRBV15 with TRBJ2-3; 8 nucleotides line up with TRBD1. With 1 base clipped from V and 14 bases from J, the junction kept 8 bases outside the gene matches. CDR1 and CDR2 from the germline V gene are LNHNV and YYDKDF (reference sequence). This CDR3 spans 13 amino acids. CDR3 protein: CATSRGSDRVLYF. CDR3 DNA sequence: TGTGCCACCAGCAGAGGTTCGGACAGGGTTTTGTATTTT.